The sequence of this T cell receptor beta chain was determined in a study of spatial heterogeneity in lung cancer. Study overall: Where they were available, follow-up PBMC samples were sequenced, at a median of about 22 months after resection. More than eight raw reads, on average, carried each unique TCR and UMI combination.

TCRdb ran MiXCR on the 5' RACE reads and lists one entry per CDR3 protein. The sample has 8,500 to 14,000 distinct CDR3 sequences; around a tenth are singletons. The CDR3 contains 13 residues. Germline lookup yields CDR1 SEHNR and CDR2 FQNEAQ (reference sequence). V was pared by 3 bases and J by 6 bases, with 8 bases between. Overall study results and limits: Ubiquitous expanded tumor TCRs showed up in blood more at resection than follow-up.

This clonotype occurred many times. Its antigen is unknown. This sample's time point: blood at routine non-recurrence follow-up after resection. Tumor, nontumor lung or frozen PBMC supplied whole RNA that was sequenced unsorted. The chain has TRBV7-9 and TRBJ2-2; D might be TRBD1 or TRBD2, each matching 5 bases. The starting material was PBMCs, obtained at follow-up. The TCR comes from a female donor with early-stage non-small cell lung cancer. CDR3 nucleotides: TGTGCCAGCAGCTTGCCGGGGCCCGGGGAGCTGTTTTTT. It translates to CASSLPGPGELFF.